This T cell receptor (beta chain) was documented in a study of T-cell memory formation after mild COVID-19. Turning to the study itself: There were largely donor-specific TCR clusters.

Overall study results and limits: Clones shrinking between day 15 and 85 showed a balanced CD4/CD8 split, and those that grew later tilted toward CD4+. Researchers found some responding clones in pre-infection memory, a sign that cross-reactive memory joined.

This clonotype was seen many times. Its antigen is as yet unknown. From 5'RACE with constant-segment primers came TCR alpha and TCR beta cDNA libraries that carried sample barcodes and UMIs. TCRdb reanalysed the 5' RACE reads using MiXCR and keeps one entry per CDR3 protein. The sample has 140,000 to 150,000 distinct CDR3 sequences, about 23% seen once. CDR1 is MGHRA and CDR2 is YSYEKL in the germline V gene. The CDR3 has 14 amino acids. With 1 base clipped from V and 2 bases from J, the junction kept 2 bases outside the gene matches. The sample consisted of PBMCs or a T cell subset sorted from them (not recorded which). This chain connects TRBV4-1 to TRBJ2-7, with 7 bases that match TRBD1. This clonotype was sampled from an adult woman who had mild COVID-19 (a few samples of this study predate the infection). Cell type and time point are not known. The CDR3 nucleotides are TGCGCCAGCAGCCAAGGGCAGGGGGCCTACGAGCAGTACTTC. It specifies CASSQGQGAYEQYF.